A selection of T cell receptor beta chains follows, all from one sample in a study of cytomegalovirus exposure and HLA in healthy donors. Only in-frame clones appear in the TCRdb table, and some are missing; sequencing was by immunoSEQ multiplex PCR. This repertoire shows 200,000 or so clones, 75% to 80% found once; its top ten account for around 2%. The sequencing sample was made of PBMCs. All receptors derive from a man in his late teens or twenties in good health and CMV-seronegative. The CDR3 runs from the conserved cysteine through the conserved F or W. A D gene is named only where the DNA matches it firmly. Some rows have no size entry. The others give once, few or many, or a class for an expanded clone.

v_call	j_call	cdr3_length	d_call	clone_size	cdr3_nt	cdr3_aa
TRBV4-1	TRBJ2-7	15	.	once	TGCGCCAGCAGCCATCCGGGAAAGAGCTCCTACGAGCAGTACTTC	CASSHPGKSSYEQYF
TRBV6-1	TRBJ1-1	12	.	few	TGTGCCAGCAAATACATGAACACTGAAGCTTTCTTT	CASKYMNTEAFF
TRBV28	TRBJ1-2	15	.	.	TGTGCCAGCAGTTTAGAGGTCAGGGGAAACTATGGCTACACCTTC	CASSLEVRGNYGYTF
TRBV6-6	TRBJ1-5	16	TRBD1	.	TGTGCCAGCAGTCCCTCGACAGGGGGCCTTAATCAGCCCCAGCATTTT	CASSPSTGGLNQPQHF
TRBV7-9	TRBJ2-3	15	TRBD1	once	TGTGCCAGCAGTCCCGGGACAGCAGGCACAGATACGCAGTATTTT	CASSPGTAGTDTQYF
TRBV7-2	TRBJ1-2	15	TRBD1	.	TGTGCCAGCAGCCCCCGGACAGGGGGCGACTATGGCTACACCTTC	CASSPRTGGDYGYTF
TRBV6-5	TRBJ2-7	15	.	.	TGTGCCAGCAGTTACTCTATTGAGAGGACCTACGAGCAGTACTTC	CASSYSIERTYEQYF
TRBV5-1	TRBJ2-1	15	TRBD2	.	TGCGCCAGCAGCTTAGCGGGAGCCGGGAACAATGAGCAGTTCTTC	CASSLAGAGNNEQFF
TRBV27	TRBJ2-5	15	TRBD2	once	TGTGCCAGCAGTTTACAAGCGGGAGGGCAAGAGACCCAGTACTTC	CASSLQAGGQETQYF
TRBV5-1	TRBJ2-2	14	.	once	TGCGCCAGCAGCGCGGAGGGCTACACCGGGGAGCTGTTTTTT	CASSAEGYTGELFF
TRBV29-1	TRBJ1-3	12	.	.	TGCAGCGTTGAAAGTCAGGGAAACACCATATATTTT	CSVESQGNTIYF
TRBV13	TRBJ2-5	15	TRBD1	.	TGTGCCAGCAGCTTAAAGACAGGGGGCCAAGAGACCCAGTACTTC	CASSLKTGGQETQYF
TRBV7-9	TRBJ2-5	14	TRBD2	.	TGTGCCAGCAGCCGGACTAGCGGACAAGAGACCCAGTACTTC	CASSRTSGQETQYF
TRBV2	TRBJ1-1	13	.	.	TGTGCCAGCAGAGACAAGGCGAACACTGAAGCTTTCTTT	CASRDKANTEAFF
TRBV27	TRBJ2-3	17	TRBD2	.	TGTGCCAGCAGTTTATTGGCCGTTGGCGGGAGGGTGGATACGCAGTATTTT	CASSLLAVGGRVDTQYF
TRBV30	TRBJ1-1	13	TRBD1	.	TGTGCCTGGAGGGGACAGCGGAACACTGAAGCTTTCTTT	CAWRGQRNTEAFF